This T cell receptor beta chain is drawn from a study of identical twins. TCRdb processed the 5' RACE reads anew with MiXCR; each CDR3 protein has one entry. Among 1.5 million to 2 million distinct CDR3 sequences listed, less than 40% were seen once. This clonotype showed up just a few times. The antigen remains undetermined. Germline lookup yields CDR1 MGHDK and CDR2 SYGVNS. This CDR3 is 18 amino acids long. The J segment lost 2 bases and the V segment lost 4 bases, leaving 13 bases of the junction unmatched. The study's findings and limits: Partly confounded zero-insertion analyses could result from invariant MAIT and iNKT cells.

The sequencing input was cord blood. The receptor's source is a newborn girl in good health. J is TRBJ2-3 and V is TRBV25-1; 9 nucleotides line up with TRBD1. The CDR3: CASSAPLGTGTLTDTQYF. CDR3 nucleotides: TGTGCCAGCAGTGCCCCCCTGGGGACAGGGACCCTCACAGATACGCAGTATTTT.